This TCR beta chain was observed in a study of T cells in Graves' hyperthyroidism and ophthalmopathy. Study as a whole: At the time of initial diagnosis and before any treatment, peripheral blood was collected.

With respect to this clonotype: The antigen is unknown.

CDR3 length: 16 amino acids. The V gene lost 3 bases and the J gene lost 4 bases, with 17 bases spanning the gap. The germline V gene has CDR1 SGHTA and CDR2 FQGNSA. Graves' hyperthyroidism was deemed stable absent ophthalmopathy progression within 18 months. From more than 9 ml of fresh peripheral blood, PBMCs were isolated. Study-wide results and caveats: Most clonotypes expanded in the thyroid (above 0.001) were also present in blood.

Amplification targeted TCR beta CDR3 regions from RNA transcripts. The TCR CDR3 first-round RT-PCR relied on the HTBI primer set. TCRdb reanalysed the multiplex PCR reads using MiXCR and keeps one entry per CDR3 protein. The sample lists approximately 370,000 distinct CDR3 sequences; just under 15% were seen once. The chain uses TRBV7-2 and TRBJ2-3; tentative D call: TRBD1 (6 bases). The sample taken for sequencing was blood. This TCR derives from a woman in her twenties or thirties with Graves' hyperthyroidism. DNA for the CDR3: TGTGCCAGCAGCTTCTTCCGGCAGGGGTTAGCAGATACGCAGTATTTT. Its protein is CASSFFRQGLADTQYF.